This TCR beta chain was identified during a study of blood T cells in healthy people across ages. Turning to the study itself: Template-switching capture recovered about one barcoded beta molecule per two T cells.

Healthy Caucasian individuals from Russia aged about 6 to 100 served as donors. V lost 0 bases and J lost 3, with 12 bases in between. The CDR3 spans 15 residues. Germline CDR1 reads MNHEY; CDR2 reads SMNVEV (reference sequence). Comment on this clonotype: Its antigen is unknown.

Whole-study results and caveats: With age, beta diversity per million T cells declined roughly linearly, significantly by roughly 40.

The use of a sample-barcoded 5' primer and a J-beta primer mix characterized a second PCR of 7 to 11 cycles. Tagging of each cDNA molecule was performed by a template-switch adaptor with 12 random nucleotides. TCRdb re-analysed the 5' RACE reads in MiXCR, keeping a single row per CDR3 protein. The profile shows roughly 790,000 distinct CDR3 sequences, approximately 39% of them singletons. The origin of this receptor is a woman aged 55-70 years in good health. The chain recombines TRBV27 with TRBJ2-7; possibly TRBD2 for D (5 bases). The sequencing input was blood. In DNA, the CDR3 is TGTGCCAGCAGTTTATCACTAGATACCGTCTACGAGCAGTACTTC. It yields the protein CASSLSLDTVYEQYF.